The 20 T cell receptor beta chains presented below share a single source sample, sequenced in a study of T cell responses to AZD1222 COVID-19 vaccine. Only in-frame clones appear in the TCRdb table, and some are missing; sequencing was by immunoSEQ multiplex PCR. This repertoire shows roughly 180,000 clones, around 90% found once; its top ten account for approximately 1.9%. Sequenced material: peripheral blood, taken 28 days after the second AZD1222 dose. The receptors originated from an adult who received the AZD1222 COVID-19 vaccine.

The chain links TRBV6-4 to TRBJ2-1; the D gene is possibly TRBD2 (6 bases). V lost 0 bases and J 0 bases, leaving 9 bases between the germline ends. The CDR3 extends over 16 amino acids. The germline gives CDR1 MRHNA, CDR2 SNTAGT. The CDR3 coding sequence is TGTGCCAGCAGTGACTCTGCGGGGAGCTCCTACAATGAGCAGTTCTTC. It translates to CASSDSAGSSYNEQFF.

The chain carries TRBV7-3 and TRBJ1-1; tentative D call: TRBD1 (6 bases). This CDR3 region has 14 residues. V shed 5 bases and J shed 2 bases, with 12 bases lying between them. Germline V gene lookup returns CDR1 SGHTA and CDR2 FQGTGA. The CDR3 is CASSLRGLNTEAFF. As DNA, the CDR3 is TGTGCCAGCAGCCTCAGGGGACTCAACACTGAAGCTTTCTTT.

The gene calls are TRBV18 and TRBJ1-1, with a weak D call TRBD1 (5 bases). The CDR3 has 13 residues. V dropped 6 bases and J dropped 5 bases, with 13 bases sitting between them. Germline CDR1 reads KGHSH; CDR2 reads LQKENI. CDR3: CASSLEEGTEAFF. CDR3 nucleotide sequence: TGTGCCAGCTCCCTCGAAGAGGGGACTGAAGCTTTCTTT.

The J gene is TRBJ1-2, the V gene TRBV6-5; D is perhaps TRBD1 (5 bases). From germline, CDR1 is MNHEY and CDR2 SVGAGI. V was clipped by 2 bases and J by 4 bases, with 11 bases between them. The length of the CDR3 is 14 residues. The CDR3, as DNA: TGTGCCAGCAGTTACATAGGGGTCAGCTATGGCTACACCTTC. This sequence encodes CASSYIGVSYGYTF.

The chain links TRBV9 to TRBJ2-1; 9 nucleotides agree with TRBD2. Germline V gene sequence: CDR1 SGDLS, CDR2 YYNGEE. This CDR3 comprises 15 residues. J lost 6 bases, V lost 0 bases, and 4 bases had no gene match. In nucleotides, the CDR3 is TGTGCCAGCAGCGTAGAGGGCGGGAGGGCCAATGAGCAGTTCTTC. Translation gives CASSVEGGRANEQFF.

The V gene is TRBV27, the J gene TRBJ2-3; TRBD2 is a possible D gene (5 bases). There are 16 residues in the CDR3. The germline V gene encodes CDR1 MNHEY and CDR2 SMNVEV (reference sequence). Trimming removed 5 bases from V and 1 base from J, with 16 bases in between. The CDR3 DNA reads as TGTGCCAGCAGTCCCCTTGGAGGTCCACGCACAGATACGCAGTATTTT. Amino acids: CASSPLGGPRTDTQYF.

The chain uses TRBV28 and TRBJ1-2, with D possibly matching TRBD1 (5 bases). The CDR3 sequence is 13 residues long. V dropped 8 bases and J dropped 6 bases, with 16 bases sitting between them. Germline loops: CDR1 MDHEN, CDR2 SYDVKM. As DNA, the CDR3 is TGTGCCAGCGGGGGACGGGGAAAGCATGGCTACACCTTC. Its protein product is CASGGRGKHGYTF.

V is TRBV19 and J is TRBJ2-4, with D maybe TRBD1 (6 bases). The germline V gene encodes CDR1 LNHDA and CDR2 SQIVND (reference sequence). V gave up 5 bases and J gave up 3 bases, with 11 bases separating them. This CDR3 has 14 residues. The CDR3 here is CASSSGVVKNIQYF. For the CDR3, the DNA is TGTGCCAGTAGTTCAGGGGTTGTCAAAAACATTCAGTACTTC.

The V and J genes are TRBV6-6 and TRBJ2-3; 7 nucleotides align to TRBD2. CDR3 length equals 18 residues. Looked up from germline, CDR1 is MNHNY and CDR2 is SVGAGI (reference sequence). V gave up 5 bases and J gave up 1 base; unmatched junction bases: 15. In DNA form, the CDR3 reads TGTGCCAGCAGTCCGGGAGGACGGAGGCTGGGGGGCACAGATACGCAGTATTTT. As protein: CASSPGGRRLGGTDTQYF.

The chain recombines TRBV18 with TRBJ2-7; no clear D. CDR3 length equals 13 residues. Germline CDR1 reads KGHSH; CDR2 reads LQKENI. V was pared by 3 bases and J by 2 bases, with 8 bases between. The CDR3 DNA reads as TGTGCCAGCTCACCCCAGGAAACCTACGAGCAGTACTTC. Translation: CASSPQETYEQYF.

This clone was seen once. This chain joins TRBV7-6 and TRBJ1-2; D may be TRBD1 (6 bases). The CDR3 consists of 15 residues. Trimming cost V 6 bases and J 3 bases, with 17 bases left between them. Germline V gene data show CDR1 as SGHVS and CDR2 as FNYEAQ. CDR3 nucleotides: TGTGCCAGCAGTTCCGCGGGGGCTCCTTACTATGGCTACACCTTC. This sequence encodes CASSSAGAPYYGYTF. Using reference TRBV7-6 and TRBJ1-2 for the parts outside the CDR3, the full variable domain is GAGVSQSPRYKVTKRGQDVALRCDPISGHVSLYWYRQALGQGPEFLTYFNYEAQQDKSGLPNDRFSAERPEGSISTLTIQRTEQRDSAMYRCASSSAGAPYYGYTFGSGTRLTVV.

The J gene is TRBJ2-7, the V gene TRBV2; 9 bases fit TRBD1. Germline loops: CDR1 SNHLY, CDR2 FYNNEI. Trimming removed 5 bases from V and 2 bases from J; junction bases left unmatched: 1. This CDR3 spans 13 amino acids. CDR3 in amino acids: CASSRDRAYEQYF. In DNA form, the CDR3 reads TGTGCCAGCAGTCGGGACAGGGCCTACGAGCAGTACTTC.

The rearrangement uses TRBV5-8 and TRBJ2-7; TRBD1 matches at 7 bases. V trimming: 4 bases; J trimming: 6 bases; junction bases outside the gene matches: 13. The germline V gene encodes CDR1 SGHTS and CDR2 YDEGEE. The CDR3 contains 15 residues. The CDR3 here is CASSPWTGARVEQYF. The CDR3 region has the DNA TGTGCCAGCAGCCCATGGACAGGAGCTCGGGTCGAGCAGTACTTC.

This chain connects TRBV28 to TRBJ2-7; 11 bases are a match to TRBD2. J lost 5 bases, V lost 8 bases, and 14 bases had no gene match. This CDR3 is built from 16 residues. CDR1 is MDHEN and CDR2 is SYDVKM in the germline V gene. Here the CDR3 DNA reads TGTGCCAGCGGTTCCGGGGCCGGTAGCGGGAGGGACGAGCAGTACTTC. Translating it yields CASGSGAGSGRDEQYF. Full variable domain (remainder filled in from reference TRBV28 and TRBJ2-7): DVKVTQSSRYLVKRTGEKVFLECVQDMDHENMFWYRQDPGLGLRLIYFSYDVKMKEKGDIPEGYSVSREKKERFSLILESASTNQTSMYLCASGSGAGSGRDEQYFGPGTRLTVT.

The chain uses TRBV7-3 and TRBJ2-2; D gene uncertain. V lost 6 bases and J 6 bases, leaving 14 bases between the germline ends. The germline V gene has CDR1 SGHTA and CDR2 FQGTGA. CDR3 length equals 14 residues. This CDR3 is CASRQQKNAGELFF. CDR3 DNA sequence: TGTGCCAGCAGACAGCAAAAAAATGCCGGGGAGCTGTTTTTT.

The chain joins TRBV19 to TRBJ2-7; TRBD1 might be the D (6 bases). Germline V gene data show CDR1 as LNHDA and CDR2 as SQIVND (reference sequence). V lost 8 bases and J lost 0, with 8 bases in between. The CDR3 length is 12 residues. CDR3 in DNA: TGTGCCAGTCAGGGGACCTCCTACGAGCAGTACTTC. Its translation: CASQGTSYEQYF.

This clone was detected only once. The CDR3 sequence: CASSYGTVTGELFF. For the CDR3, the DNA is TGTGCCAGCAGTTACGGGACAGTCACCGGGGAGCTGTTTTTT. The J gene is TRBJ2-2, the V gene TRBV6-5, with 7 bases lining up with TRBD1. The V and J ends lost 2 bases and 4 bases, in that order; junction bases with no gene match: 1. The CDR3 is 14 amino acids. The germline V gene encodes CDR1 MNHEY and CDR2 SVGAGI.

The chain employs TRBV6-2 or TRBV6-3 and TRBJ1-3; D gene unclear. Germline CDR1 reads MNHEY; CDR2 reads SVGEGT. There are 12 residues in the CDR3. Trimming left V 4 bases short and J 2 bases short, with 3 bases between. CDR3 region: CASSSAGNTIYF. CDR3 DNA: TGTGCCAGCAGTTCCGCTGGAAACACCATATATTTT.

The chain carries TRBV7-2 and TRBJ2-5, with 12 bases aligning to TRBD2. Per the germline V gene, CDR1 is SGHTA and CDR2 is FQGNSA. V lost 4 bases, J lost 5 bases, and 5 bases stayed unmatched. CDR3 length equals 15 residues. CDR3 sequence reads: CASSSASGGVETQYF. DNA of the CDR3: TGTGCCAGCAGCTCAGCTAGCGGGGGGGTGGAGACCCAGTACTTC.

The rearrangement joins TRBV5-1 to TRBJ1-2, with D perhaps TRBD1 (6 bases). The CDR3 contains 14 residues. V dropped 0 bases and J dropped 2 bases, with 8 bases sitting between them. Germline CDR1 reads SGHRS; CDR2 reads YFSETQ. The CDR3 nucleotides read TGCGCCAGCAGCTTGGGAGGGACAAACTATGGCTACACCTTC. Its translation: CASSLGGTNYGYTF.